The 29 T cell receptor beta chains given below trace back to one sample, sequenced in a study of post-analysis software for immune sequencing data. Study-wide findings and caveats: A handful of TRBV segments were significantly more frequent in patients than in controls. TRBV5-6, TRBV5-1 and TRBV20-1 were among these segments.

Antigens for these TCRs are unknown. Unique molecular identifiers were present in the TCR beta cDNA libraries. TCRdb re-derived calls from the PCR reads in MiXCR, one entry per CDR3 protein. Of more than 450,000 distinct CDR3 sequences in the sample, roughly 47% were seen once. Sequencing was done on a sample of blood. The receptors stem from a girl under 18 with multiple sclerosis.

This clonotype was detected only a few times. This sequence joins TRBV24-1 and TRBJ2-1, with D possibly matching TRBD1 (6 bases). The CDR3 length is 13 residues. Per the germline V gene, CDR1 is KGHDR and CDR2 is SFDVKD. V was shortened by 7 bases and J by 7 bases, with 13 bases between the two germline ends. The chain's CDR3 is CATSALGGNEQFF. The CDR3, as DNA: TGTGCCACCAGCGCCTTAGGGGGAAATGAGCAGTTCTTC.

This clonotype was observed a handful of times. The chain combines TRBV12-3 or TRBV12-4 with TRBJ2-1; the D gene is possibly TRBD2 (7 bases). V shed 2 bases and J shed 12 bases, with 20 bases lying between them. There are 15 residues in the CDR3. The CDR3 region is CASSLWGAHREVQFF. The CDR3 DNA is TGTGCCAGCAGTTTATGGGGGGCCCACCGGGAGGTGCAGTTCTTC.

The CDR3 sequence is CSARPGGNEQFF. The DNA of the CDR3 is TGCAGTGCTAGACCAGGGGGCAATGAGCAGTTCTTC. This sequence joins TRBV20-1 and TRBJ2-1; 7 bases agree with TRBD1. V lost 2 bases to trimming and J lost 6 bases; unmatched junction nucleotides: 1. Per germline, CDR1 DFQATT and CDR2 SNEGSKA (reference sequence). This CDR3 is built from 12 residues.

The table lists this clonotype with a few counts. The J gene is TRBJ1-2, the V gene TRBV6-6; 10 bases align to TRBD1. Germline V gene sequence: CDR1 MNHNY, CDR2 SVGAGI (reference sequence). The CDR3 consists of 16 residues. V was pared by 4 bases and J by 7 bases, with 12 bases of the junction left unmatched. The CDR3 DNA reads as TGTGCCAGCAGTTCAGGGGGCGACAGGGGGCTTGGTGGCTACACCTTC. It is translated as CASSSGGDRGLGGYTF.

The chain is built from TRBV12-3 or TRBV12-4 and TRBJ1-2; D perhaps matches TRBD1 (6 bases). The CDR3 length is 13 residues. The V end was cut by 6 bases, the J end by 6 bases, with 14 bases between. CDR3 residues: CASRMTGDNGYTF. The CDR3 DNA reads as TGTGCCAGCAGGATGACAGGCGACAATGGCTACACCTTC.

In its sample, this clonotype was seen a few times. CDR3 region: CASSTQGWPYNEQFF. The CDR3 bases are TGTGCCAGCAGTACCCAGGGGTGGCCCTACAATGAGCAGTTCTTC. The V call is TRBV27, the J call TRBJ2-1, with a tentative D call TRBD1 (6 bases). Trimming removed 5 bases from V and 2 bases from J, with 13 bases in between. Germline assignment: CDR1 MNHEY and CDR2 SMNVEV (reference sequence). CDR3 length equals 15 residues.

This clonotype was detected a few times. The V call is TRBV4-2, the J call TRBJ2-7, with 8 bases fitting TRBD1. CDR3 length: 14 residues. After removal of 7 bases from V and 0 bases from J, the junction contained 5 bases not matched to a gene. CDR1 is LGHNA and CDR2 is YNFKEQ in the germline V gene. CDR3 sequence reads: CASTPGTGSYEQYF. The CDR3 region has the DNA TGTGCCAGCACCCCCGGGACAGGCTCCTACGAGCAGTACTTC.

The chain is built from TRBV5-1 and TRBJ1-5; no definite D call. This CDR3 has 17 residues. Germline V gene data show CDR1 as SGHRS and CDR2 as YFSETQ. V shed 3 bases and J shed 3 bases, with 19 bases lying between them. CDR3 nucleotides: TGCGCCAGCAGCTCCACCCCGACGCCGGGTCCCAATCAGCCCCAGCATTTT. This encodes CASSSTPTPGPNQPQHF. Using reference TRBV5-1 and TRBJ1-5 for the parts outside the CDR3, the full variable domain is KAGVTQTPRYLIKTRGQQVTLSCSPISGHRSVSWYQQTPGQGLQFLFEYFSETQRNKGNFPGRFSGRQFSNSRSEMNVSTLELGDSALYLCASSSTPTPGPNQPQHFGDGTRLSIL.

The rearrangement joins TRBV5-1 to TRBJ1-1; perhaps TRBD1 as D (6 bases). Looked up from germline, CDR1 is SGHRS and CDR2 is YFSETQ. With 9 bases removed from V and 1 base from J, the gap between germline ends came to 13 bases. The CDR3 is made up of 13 amino acids. CDR3 protein: CATTDRPNTEAFF. Here the CDR3 DNA reads TGCGCCACCACTGACAGGCCGAACACTGAAGCTTTCTTT.

This clonotype showed up just once. The chain employs TRBV20-1 and TRBJ2-7, with D uncertain. TRBJ2-5 explains the end of the DNA better; the J call may be wrong. The length of the CDR3 is 11 residues. Germline V gene lookup returns CDR1 DFQATT and CDR2 SNEGSKA (reference sequence). Here the CDR3 DNA reads TGCAGTGCCCAGATCGGAGAGACCCAGTACTTC. Amino acids: CSAQIGETQYF.

The V and J genes are TRBV12-3 or TRBV12-4 and TRBJ2-5, with unresolved D. This CDR3 spans 15 amino acids. V was clipped by 3 bases and J by 1 base, with 12 bases between them. CDR3 region: CASSFRNRLQETQYF. DNA for the CDR3: TGTGCCAGCAGTTTCAGAAACCGCCTCCAAGAGACCCAGTACTTC.

The chain recombines TRBV20-1 with TRBJ1-2; the D is unclear. CDR1 is DFQATT and CDR2 is SNEGSKA in the germline V gene (reference sequence). Trimming cost V 3 bases and J 2 bases, with 13 bases left between them. The CDR3 is 14 residues long. For the CDR3, the DNA is TGCAGTGCTAGCACCAGAGGCCCGAACTATGGCTACACCTTC. This sequence encodes CSASTRGPNYGYTF.

This clonotype was seen a handful of times. This rearrangement joins TRBV4-1 to TRBJ2-1; 8 bases are shared with TRBD2. Trimming at V came to 4 bases and at J to 6 bases, leaving 8 bases not matched to a gene. From germline, CDR1 is MGHRA and CDR2 YSYEKL. The CDR3 loop spans 15 amino acids. CDR3: CASSRLGRESNEQFF. Here the CDR3 DNA reads TGCGCCAGCAGCCGACTCGGGAGGGAGTCCAATGAGCAGTTCTTC.

The chain has TRBV6-2 or TRBV6-3 and TRBJ2-1, with D tentatively TRBD2 (5 bases). This CDR3 contains 16 residues. Germline V lookup: CDR1 MNHEY, CDR2 SVGEGT. The V gene lost 0 bases and the J gene lost 0 bases, with 9 bases spanning the gap. The CDR3 loop reads CASSYSSASSYNEQFF. DNA for the CDR3: TGTGCCAGCAGTTACTCTAGCGCGAGCTCCTACAATGAGCAGTTCTTC.

This chain uses TRBV4-1 with TRBJ1-2, with 7 bases fitting TRBD1. V dropped 3 bases and J dropped 4; count of bases not matched to a gene: 8. Germline V gene sequence: CDR1 MGHRA, CDR2 YSYEKL. This CDR3 is 15 amino acids long. The CDR3 loop reads CASSQGRQGSYGYTF. CDR3 coding DNA: TGCGCCAGCAGCCAGGGTCGACAGGGAAGCTATGGCTACACCTTC.

The rearrangement links TRBV27 to TRBJ2-1; a weak D match, TRBD1 (5 bases). Germline lookup yields CDR1 MNHEY and CDR2 SMNVEV (reference sequence). V lost 9 bases and J lost 4, with 19 bases in between. The CDR3 sequence is 15 residues long. CDR3 amino acids: CASLPTQRGYNEQFF. Written as DNA, the CDR3 is TGTGCCAGTTTGCCCACTCAAAGGGGATACAATGAGCAGTTCTTC.

This clonotype was detected a few times. This chain connects TRBV6-5 to TRBJ2-7; 7 bases align to TRBD1. TRBJ2-5 matches the DNA end more closely, so the J call is doubtful. Germline V gives CDR1 MNHEY, CDR2 SVGAGI. This CDR3 comprises 16 residues. Here the CDR3 DNA reads TGTGCCAGCACGGGAAGTGAGACAGGGCGTTTGGAGACCCAGTACTTC. It translates to CASTGSETGRLETQYF.

The gene calls are TRBV5-5 and TRBJ2-1; D remains ambiguous. The germline CDR1 and CDR2 sequences are SGHKS and YYEKEE (reference sequence). The CDR3 has 15 amino acids. V was cut by 0 bases and J by 9 bases, with 16 bases left in between. CDR3 sequence reads: CASSLGTDSAGEQFF. The CDR3 coding sequence is TGTGCCAGCAGCTTGGGGACCGACTCTGCCGGTGAGCAGTTCTTC.

The chain uses TRBV6-6 and TRBJ1-1; 8 bases align to TRBD1. After removal of 6 bases from V and 5 bases from J, the junction contained 8 bases not matched to a gene. CDR3 length equals 14 residues. CDR1 is MNHNY, CDR2 SVGAGI, per germline (reference sequence). DNA for the CDR3: TGTGCCAGCAGCTTCGGACAGGGAAGGACTGAAGCTTTCTTT. As protein: CASSFGQGRTEAFF.

The J gene is TRBJ2-1, the V gene TRBV7-9; D is unresolved. The CDR3 sequence is 13 residues long. CDR1 and CDR2 from the germline V gene are SEHNR and FQNEAQ (reference sequence). V was cut by 3 bases and J by 10 bases, with 13 bases left in between. CDR3 sequence (DNA): TGTGCCAGCAGCTTCCTGACTCCTCGAGAGCAGTTCTTC. Encoded protein: CASSFLTPREQFF.

This chain links TRBV12-3 or TRBV12-4 with TRBJ2-5, with 7 bases that match TRBD2. This CDR3 is built from 15 residues. With 5 bases clipped from V and 0 bases from J, the junction kept 6 bases outside the gene matches. CDR3 sequence: CASSRGLTNQETQYF. The CDR3 DNA reads as TGTGCCAGCAGTCGGGGACTAACAAACCAAGAGACCCAGTACTTC.

The V call is TRBV5-1, the J call TRBJ1-2; D gene ambiguous. The CDR3 loop spans 15 amino acids. Germline lookup yields CDR1 SGHRS and CDR2 YFSETQ. Trimming cost V 4 bases and J 5 bases, with 18 bases left between them. CDR3 amino acids: CASSQETHSGYGYTF. The CDR3 DNA reads as TGCGCCAGCAGCCAAGAAACTCACAGCGGGTATGGCTACACCTTC. Based on the CDR3 plus reference TRBV5-1 and TRBJ1-2, the full variable domain is KAGVTQTPRYLIKTRGQQVTLSCSPISGHRSVSWYQQTPGQGLQFLFEYFSETQRNKGNFPGRFSGRQFSNSRSEMNVSTLELGDSALYLCASSQETHSGYGYTFGSGTRLTVV.

The chain employs TRBV5-5 and TRBJ1-2, with 11 nucleotides matching TRBD1. This CDR3 has 16 residues. V gave up 4 bases and J gave up 7 bases; unmatched junction bases: 12. CDR1 is SGHKS and CDR2 is YYEKEE in the germline V gene (reference sequence). This CDR3 reads CASSSWRTGGVGGYTF. Here the CDR3 DNA reads TGTGCCAGCAGCAGTTGGAGGACAGGGGGCGTAGGTGGCTACACCTTC.

This clonotype was counted between two and nine times. This chain joins TRBV4-1 and TRBJ2-7, with D tentatively TRBD1 (6 bases). Germline values: CDR1 MGHRA, CDR2 YSYEKL. The CDR3 extends over 17 amino acids. V lost 1 base to trimming and J lost 2 bases, with 18 bases between them. The CDR3 loop is CASSQVLGQVTTYEQYF. The CDR3 DNA sequence: TGCGCCAGCAGCCAAGTATTGGGACAAGTTACCACCTACGAGCAGTACTTC.

The V and J genes are TRBV6-5 and TRBJ1-5; D unresolved. V lost 6 bases and J lost 11, with 11 bases in between. Germline V lookup: CDR1 MNHEY, CDR2 SVGAGI. This CDR3 is built from 11 residues. The DNA for the CDR3 is TGTGCCAGCAGACACAGTCCGGCCCAGCATTTT. Translated: CASRHSPAQHF.

There are a few counts of this clonotype. The rearrangement uses TRBV20-1 and TRBJ2-5, with unresolved D. This CDR3 has 13 amino acids. The germline V gene encodes CDR1 DFQATT and CDR2 SNEGSKA (reference sequence). Trimming pared 3 bases from V and 2 bases from J, leaving 10 bases between. CDR3 amino acids: CSARDSRQETQYF. The CDR3 DNA reads TGCAGTGCTAGGGATAGTAGGCAAGAGACCCAGTACTTC.

The gene calls are TRBV20-1 and TRBJ2-5; D ambiguous. The CDR3 covers 12 residues. Trimming took 3 bases from V and 1 from J, leaving 6 bases between them. Germline CDR1 reads DFQATT; CDR2 reads SNEGSKA (reference sequence). The CDR3 bases are TGCAGTGCTAGGGGGTTCCAAGAGACCCAGTACTTC. Translated, it gives CSARGFQETQYF.

There are many counts of this clonotype. This may arise from a read error, as a much more abundant clone is one base away. V is TRBV7-2 and J is TRBJ2-6; a possible D gene is TRBD1 (5 bases). Germline-derived CDR1 and CDR2 are SGHTA and FQGNSA. The CDR3 length is 15 residues. CDR3 nucleotides: TGTGCCAGCAGCCCGGCTGGATCTGGGGCCAACGTCCGGACTTTC. Translated: CASSPAGSGANVRTF.

A few counts support this clonotype. This rearrangement joins TRBV20-1 to TRBJ2-7; TRBD2 aligns across 14 bases. The CDR3 is 18 amino acids. The germline V gene encodes CDR1 DFQATT and CDR2 SNEGSKA (reference sequence). Trimming removed 3 bases from V and 0 bases from J; junction bases left unmatched: 10. For the CDR3, the DNA is TGCAGTGCTAGGGTGACTAGCGGGAGGGCCTCCCTCTCCTACGAGCAGTACTTC. This translates into CSARVTSGRASLSYEQYF.